These T cell receptor beta chains were read from a single sample in a study of OX40 agonist ivuxolimab in advanced cancers. TCRdb keeps only in-frame clones here, not all; method: immunoSEQ multiplex PCR. The sample holds about 80,000 clones, around 90% seen once. Sequencing used CD4+ or CD8+ T cells sorted from blood, obtained in a trial of the OX40 agonist ivuxolimab. These receptors all come from an adult with an advanced solid tumor such as melanoma, head and neck, liver or kidney cancer. Each CDR3 is given with its conserved first and last residue. Each record gives: V gene, D gene, clone size, J gene, CDR3 protein, CDR3 DNA. The D gene is left open where the match is weak. Not all rows give a size; the values are once, few, many and, for expanded clones, a class.

TRBV28	TRBD1	.	TRBJ1-2	CASSSDRRNGYTF	TGTGCCAGCAGTTCGGACAGGAGAAATGGCTACACCTTC
TRBV7-9	.	once	TRBJ1-2	CASSLDRGAAYGYTF	TGTGCCAGCAGCTTAGATCGGGGGGCCGCCTATGGCTACACCTTC
TRBV28	.	.	TRBJ1-1	CASSLQRAEAFF	TGTGCCAGCAGTTTGCAGAGGGCTGAAGCTTTCTTT
TRBV7-9	.	.	TRBJ1-6	CATPTGPGPRSYNSPLHF	TGTGCCACCCCAACCGGCCCAGGACCCCGCTCCTATAATTCACCCCTCCACTTT
TRBV2	.	.	TRBJ2-4	CASLGGTGNIQYF	TGTGCCAGTCTGGGCGGGACGGGAAACATTCAGTACTTC
TRBV7-2	.	.	TRBJ2-7	CASSQNRADEQYF	TGTGCCAGCAGCCAAAACAGGGCTGACGAGCAGTACTTC
TRBV18	TRBD1	.	TRBJ1-1	CASSPYTGGDTEAFF	TGTGCCAGCTCACCATACACAGGGGGTGACACTGAAGCTTTCTTT
TRBV13	.	.	TRBJ1-1	CASRIRYDPEAFF	TGTGCCAGCAGGATTCGCTACGATCCTGAAGCTTTCTTT
TRBV6-5	.	.	TRBJ2-5	CASSYSRVHEEETQYF	TGTGCCAGCAGTTACTCCCGGGTCCACGAGGAAGAGACCCAGTACTTC
TRBV7-2	.	.	TRBJ2-2	CASSGVSGTGELFF	TGTGCCAGCAGCGGAGTTTCCGGCACCGGGGAGCTGTTTTTT
TRBV11-2	TRBD2	.	TRBJ2-7	CASSSPAGLRFAEQYF	TGTGCCAGCAGCTCGCCAGCGGGACTTAGGTTTGCAGAGCAGTACTTC
TRBV6-4	.	.	TRBJ2-3	CASRGGLTDTQYF	TGTGCCAGCAGGGGGGGCCTGACAGATACGCAGTATTTT
TRBV6-5	.	.	TRBJ2-7	CASSYSYSSYEQYF	TGTGCCAGCAGTTACTCGTACAGCTCCTACGAGCAGTACTTC